Listed here are 17 T cell receptor beta chains from one sample, sequenced in a study of vaccination and CD4 T cells after COVID-19. The antigens these receptors bind are not known. With the Oncomine TCR Beta short-read assay, DNA from cultured CD4+ T cells was sequenced. A single record per CDR3 protein comes from TCRdb applying MiXCR to the PCR reads. Here the sample spans roughly 13,000 distinct CDR3 sequences, under 55% being singletons. Treatment meaning: approximately nine-day PBMC culture with coronavirus spike peptide pools or control peptides (ViraFEST assay). This specimen was CD4+ T cells from blood, cultured in vitro, taken before SARS-CoV-2 vaccination. Receptor source: a human donor who had recovered from COVID-19.

The rearrangement joins TRBV11-3 to TRBJ1-1, with a possible D match to TRBD1 (6 bases). Germline V gene sequence: CDR1 SGHNT, CDR2 YENEEA. Trimming shortened V by 5 bases and J by 11 bases, and 15 bases separated the two germline ends. The CDR3 runs 12 residues. In DNA form, the CDR3 reads TGTGCCAGCAGCCATGGACAGACTGGGGCTTTCTTT. It specifies CASSHGQTGAFF. Full variable domain (missing parts from reference TRBV11-3 and TRBJ1-1): EAGVVQSPRYKIIEKKQPVAFWCNPISGHNTLYWYLQNLGQGPELLIRYENEEAVDDSQLPKDRFSAERLKGVDSTLKIQPAELGDSAVYLCASSHGQTGAFFGQGTRLTVV.

V usage is TRBV2 and J usage is TRBJ2-1; 7 bases match TRBD2. Losses at the gene ends were 2 bases for V and 4 bases for J; bases not matched to a gene: 5. The CDR3 is 15 residues long. CDR1 SNHLY and CDR2 FYNNEI come from the germline V gene. The DNA for the CDR3 is TGTGCCAGCAGTGAACCGGGAGGAGGATACAATGAGCAGTTCTTC. This sequence encodes CASSEPGGGYNEQFF.

Concerning this clonotype: A junction boundary mismatches the germline segment, possibly from a read error. The V gene is TRBV19, the J gene TRBJ2-3; tentatively, D is TRBD2 (6 bases). The CDR3 consists of 12 residues. The V gene's germline CDR1 is LNHDA and CDR2 SQIVND (reference sequence). CDR3 DNA: TGTGCAACTAGCCCTTACACAGATAGGCAGTATTTT. It specifies CATSPYTDRQYF.

J is TRBJ1-5 and V is TRBV12-3 or TRBV12-4; unclear D gene. CDR3 size: 13 residues. Trimming removed 6 bases at V and 5 bases at J, with 11 bases between. This CDR3 reads CASREGIDQPQHF. The CDR3 nucleotides are TGTGCCAGCAGGGAGGGTATCGATCAGCCCCAGCATTTT.

This clonotype is termed medium-sized (0.01 to 0.1%). The genes are TRBV20-1 and TRBJ2-3; TRBD2 matches 14 bases. The CDR3 has 17 residues. Germline V gene sequence: CDR1 DFQATT, CDR2 SNEGSKA (reference sequence). With 6 bases clipped from V and 1 base from J, the junction kept 9 bases outside the gene matches. The CDR3 loop is CSAKTSGRAGGTDTQYF. CDR3 DNA sequence: TGCAGTGCAAAGACTAGCGGGAGGGCCGGAGGCACAGATACGCAGTATTTT.

This chain joins TRBV28 and TRBJ1-5; 8 bases match TRBD1. The V gene end was trimmed by 6 bases and the J gene end by 0 bases; junction bases not matched to a gene: 16. The CDR3 runs 19 residues. Germline lookup yields CDR1 MDHEN and CDR2 SYDVKM. CDR3 DNA sequence: TGTGCCAGCAGACTTGCGGGTGGGACAGGCTTTTATAGCAATCAGCCCCAGCATTTT. As protein: CASRLAGGTGFYSNQPQHF.

The chain recombines TRBV12-3 or TRBV12-4 with TRBJ1-2, with TRBD1 matching over 8 bases. This CDR3 is 13 amino acids long. J was trimmed by 6 bases and V by 6 bases; bases with no gene match: 6. As DNA, the CDR3 is TGTGCCAGCAGGGGGACAGGAGGCCATGGCTACACCTTC. Amino acids: CASRGTGGHGYTF.

This chain connects TRBV25-1 to TRBJ2-5; D remains ambiguous. CDR1 and CDR2 (germline): MGHDK, SYGVNS. The CDR3 extends over 12 amino acids. Trimming left V 8 bases short and J 1 base short, with 8 bases between. CDR3 loop: CASADLQETQYF. In DNA form, the CDR3 reads TGTGCCAGCGCAGATCTCCAAGAGACCCAGTACTTC.

This clonotype was detected a few times. This sequence joins TRBV6-2 or TRBV6-3 and TRBJ1-2, with a tentative D call TRBD1 (6 bases). Germline CDR1 and CDR2: MNHEY and SVGEGT. The V and J ends lost 4 bases and 4 bases respectively, with 16 bases between them. The CDR3 length is 15 residues. CDR3 sequence: CASSSSRGVLYGYTF. In DNA form, the CDR3 reads TGTGCCAGCAGTTCTTCCAGGGGAGTCCTCTATGGCTACACCTTC.

This clonotype was observed a handful of times. The chain is built from TRBV20-1 and TRBJ1-2; TRBD1 matches 7 bases. Germline V gene sequence: CDR1 DFQATT, CDR2 SNEGSKA (reference sequence). Trimming took 5 bases from V and 8 from J; bases not matched to a gene: 11. The CDR3 is 13 residues long. The chain's CDR3 is CSAHPPGQTGYTF. CDR3 in DNA: TGCAGTGCTCATCCACCGGGACAGACGGGCTACACCTTC.

The chain carries TRBV20-1 and TRBJ1-4; 9 nucleotides line up with TRBD1. Unmatched junction bases numbered 7, after V lost 6 bases and J lost 5 bases. The CDR3 covers 14 residues. CDR1 and CDR2 (germline): DFQATT, SNEGSKA (reference sequence). This chain's CDR3 is CSAAPGQGNEKLFF. DNA for the CDR3: TGCAGTGCCGCTCCGGGACAGGGCAATGAAAAACTGTTTTTT.

The rearrangement uses TRBV10-3 and TRBJ2-7; maybe TRBD2 (6 bases). Trimming pared 5 bases from V and 2 bases from J, leaving 13 bases between. Germline CDR1 ENHRY, CDR2 SYGVKD. The CDR3 is 14 amino acids. The CDR3 DNA is TGTGCCATCAGTCGGGACTTGGGGGCCTACGAGCAGTACTTC. Its translation: CAISRDLGAYEQYF.

The rearrangement uses TRBV11-2 and TRBJ2-5, with 9 nucleotides matching TRBD2. This CDR3 contains 15 residues. Trimming at V came to 8 bases and at J to 4 bases, leaving 11 bases not matched to a gene. Looked up from germline, CDR1 is SGHAT and CDR2 is FQNNGV. The CDR3 DNA follows: TGTGCCAGCCGCCGAGCGGGAGGCTCTTTAGAGACCCAGTACTTC. It is translated as CASRRAGGSLETQYF.

The V gene is TRBV12-3 or TRBV12-4, the J gene TRBJ1-5; tentative D call: TRBD1 (6 bases). Trimming removed 6 bases from V and 14 bases from J, with 17 bases in between. The CDR3 contains 12 residues. The CDR3 sequence: CASRDREGGKHF. In nucleotides, the CDR3 is TGTGCCAGCAGGGATCGGGAAGGGGGTAAGCATTTT.

The chain recombines TRBV19 with TRBJ1-5; 7 bases line up with TRBD1. This CDR3 comprises 17 residues. V dropped 3 bases and J dropped 0; count of bases not matched to a gene: 8. CDR1 and CDR2 (germline): LNHDA, SQIVND (reference sequence). The CDR3 here is CASSIPTGPGSNQPQHF. In nucleotides, the CDR3 is TGTGCCAGTAGTATTCCGACAGGGCCAGGTAGCAATCAGCCCCAGCATTTT.

J is TRBJ1-2 and V is TRBV7-9; TRBD1 agrees at 7 bases. V was pared by 3 bases and J by 8 bases, with 3 bases of the junction left unmatched. CDR3 length equals 12 residues. Germline V gene data show CDR1 as SEHNR and CDR2 as FQNEAQ (reference sequence). The CDR3 DNA is TGTGCCAGCAGCTTCGACAGGGCGGGCTACACCTTC. It codes for CASSFDRAGYTF.

This chain links TRBV20-1 with TRBJ2-1, with 12 bases matching TRBD2. The CDR3 sequence is 14 residues long. With 2 bases clipped from V and 7 bases from J, the junction kept 3 bases outside the gene matches. Germline V gives CDR1 DFQATT, CDR2 SNEGSKA (reference sequence). As DNA, the CDR3 is TGCAGTGCTAGACGGCTAGCGGGAGGGAATGAGCAGTTCTTC. Amino acid sequence: CSARRLAGGNEQFF.